The rows below give T cell receptor beta chains drawn from one sample of a study of T cell repertoires in cytomegalovirus infection. TCRdb reprocessed the reads via MiXCR and lists one record per CDR3 protein. This table holds approximately 600,000 distinct CDR3 sequences, around 40% found once. What these receptors recognize is not known. Specimen: cultured PBMCs, collected from culture after CMV antigen stimulation. Receptors originate from a human donor in good health (CMV status not recorded). Some clones in this sample may be carry-over from other donors' samples. CDR3s include the opening cysteine and the closing phenylalanine or tryptophan. The order of the fields is J gene, clone size, V gene, D gene, CDR3 protein, CDR3 DNA. A D gene is named only where the DNA matches it firmly. Size is omitted from some rows. Given values are once, few, many or a class for expanded clones.

j_gene: TRBJ2-4
abundance: -
v_gene: TRBV6-5
d_gene: TRBD2
CDR3aa: CASSYGAGGNIQYF
CDR3nt: TGTGCCAGCAGTTACGGGGCGGGAGGAAACATTCAGTACTTC

j_gene: TRBJ2-1
abundance: -
v_gene: TRBV6-2/TRBV6-3
d_gene: -
CDR3aa: CASRRGINEQFF
CDR3nt: TGTGCCAGCAGACGGGGAATCAATGAGCAGTTCTTC

j_gene: TRBJ2-7
abundance: few
v_gene: TRBV12-5
d_gene: -
CDR3aa: CASGYGRIYEQYF
CDR3nt: TGTGCTAGTGGATACGGACGTATCTACGAGCAGTACTTC

j_gene: TRBJ1-3
abundance: -
v_gene: TRBV6-8
d_gene: -
CDR3aa: CASRGSARSSGNTIYF
CDR3nt: TGTGCCAGCAGAGGGTCGGCCAGGAGCTCTGGAAACACCATATATTTT

j_gene: TRBJ1-5
abundance: once
v_gene: TRBV4-1
d_gene: -
CDR3aa: CASSQDPPNQPQHF
CDR3nt: TGCGCCAGCAGCCAAGATCCTCCGAATCAGCCCCAGCATTTT

j_gene: TRBJ2-1
abundance: few
v_gene: TRBV19
d_gene: TRBD1
CDR3aa: CASSKRGGQGALSTRNEQFF
CDR3nt: TGTGCCAGTAGTAAAAGAGGGGGACAGGGGGCCCTCTCGACCCGGAATGAGCAGTTCTTC

j_gene: TRBJ2-7
abundance: -
v_gene: TRBV7-8
d_gene: -
CDR3aa: CASSPGAISYEQYF
CDR3nt: TGTGCCAGCAGCCCCGGGGCGATTTCCTACGAGCAGTACTTC

j_gene: TRBJ1-1
abundance: -
v_gene: TRBV19
d_gene: -
CDR3aa: CASSIILAGNTEAFF
CDR3nt: TGTGCCAGTAGTATAATTCTCGCGGGGAACACTGAAGCTTTCTTT

j_gene: TRBJ2-1
abundance: -
v_gene: TRBV19
d_gene: -
CDR3aa: CASSIRQTRYNEQFF
CDR3nt: TGTGCCAGTAGTATACGACAGACCAGATACAATGAGCAGTTCTTC

j_gene: TRBJ2-3
abundance: -
v_gene: TRBV6-2/TRBV6-3
d_gene: TRBD2
CDR3aa: CASSHRTSGSDTQYF
CDR3nt: TGTGCCAGCAGTCACCGGACTAGCGGGAGTGATACGCAGTATTTT

j_gene: TRBJ1-2
abundance: -
v_gene: TRBV6-1
d_gene: TRBD1
CDR3aa: CASSESGRGWRGYTF
CDR3nt: TGTGCCAGCAGTGAAAGCGGCAGGGGGTGGCGAGGCTACACCTTC

j_gene: TRBJ1-1
abundance: few
v_gene: TRBV7-8
d_gene: -
CDR3aa: CASSLAVSVAFF
CDR3nt: TGTGCCAGCAGCTTAGCAGTTTCTGTGGCTTTCTTT

j_gene: TRBJ1-1
abundance: -
v_gene: TRBV24-1
d_gene: -
CDR3aa: CAQRKVAVGTEAFF
CDR3nt: TGTGCCCAAAGGAAGGTAGCCGTCGGCACTGAAGCTTTCTTT

j_gene: TRBJ1-1
abundance: few
v_gene: TRBV7-9
d_gene: -
CDR3aa: CASSRGDWTEAFF
CDR3nt: TGTGCCAGCAGCCGAGGGGATTGGACTGAAGCTTTCTTT

j_gene: TRBJ2-1
abundance: few
v_gene: TRBV12-3/TRBV12-4
d_gene: -
CDR3aa: CASGPRLVNEQFF
CDR3nt: TGTGCCAGCGGGCCTAGACTAGTCAACGAGCAGTTCTTC

j_gene: TRBJ1-5
abundance: many
v_gene: TRBV7-2
d_gene: -
CDR3aa: CASSFPTEENQPQHF
CDR3nt: TGTGCCAGCAGCTTCCCGACCGAAGAGAATCAGCCCCAGCATTTT

j_gene: TRBJ1-1
abundance: few
v_gene: TRBV6-1
d_gene: -
CDR3aa: CASSVEAMNTEAFF
CDR3nt: TGTGCCAGCAGTGTGGAGGCCATGAACACTGAAGCTTTCTTT

j_gene: TRBJ1-4
abundance: -
v_gene: TRBV11-2
d_gene: TRBD1
CDR3aa: CASTRVTRGQEEKLFF
CDR3nt: TGTGCCAGCACCCGAGTGACGAGGGGGCAGGAAGAAAAACTGTTTTTT

j_gene: TRBJ1-2
abundance: -
v_gene: TRBV6-8
d_gene: -
CDR3aa: CATQTGIGYGYTF
CDR3nt: TGTGCCACCCAAACAGGGATTGGGTATGGCTACACCTTC

j_gene: TRBJ2-7
abundance: -
v_gene: TRBV6-5
d_gene: -
CDR3aa: CASKGGVIYEQYF
CDR3nt: TGTGCCAGCAAGGGGGGGGTTATTTACGAGCAGTACTTC

j_gene: TRBJ1-5
abundance: -
v_gene: TRBV6-5
d_gene: -
CDR3aa: CASSYSFTGDQPQHF
CDR3nt: TGTGCCAGCAGTTACTCGTTTACAGGTGATCAGCCCCAGCATTTT

j_gene: TRBJ2-7
abundance: -
v_gene: TRBV6-1
d_gene: TRBD1
CDR3aa: CASSEGQGYYEQYF
CDR3nt: TGTGCCAGCAGTGAAGGACAGGGCTACTACGAGCAGTACTTC

j_gene: TRBJ2-3
abundance: once
v_gene: TRBV6-6
d_gene: -
CDR3aa: CASRSPGARADTQYF
CDR3nt: TGTGCCAGCAGGAGCCCGGGGGCGAGGGCAGATACGCAGTATTTT

j_gene: TRBJ2-7
abundance: -
v_gene: TRBV11-3
d_gene: -
CDR3aa: CASSLGAGPAYEQYF
CDR3nt: TGTGCCAGCAGCTTAGGGGCAGGGCCTGCCTACGAGCAGTACTTC

j_gene: TRBJ2-3
abundance: -
v_gene: TRBV10-2
d_gene: TRBD2
CDR3aa: CASAWGGGRRTTHTDTQYF
CDR3nt: TGCGCCAGCGCGTGGGGAGGCGGGAGGCGAACCACACACACAGATACGCAGTATTTT

j_gene: TRBJ1-1
abundance: few
v_gene: TRBV29-1
d_gene: -
CDR3aa: CSAHRENTEAFF
CDR3nt: TGCAGCGCCCACCGGGAGAACACTGAAGCTTTCTTT

j_gene: TRBJ2-5
abundance: -
v_gene: TRBV11-2
d_gene: -
CDR3aa: CASSGRDPWGPSSAQYF
CDR3nt: TGTGCCAGCAGCGGACGGGACCCGTGGGGACCCTCTTCGGCCCAGTACTTC

j_gene: TRBJ2-1
abundance: few
v_gene: TRBV7-2
d_gene: -
CDR3aa: CASQTIPVQGINNEQFF
CDR3nt: TGTGCCAGCCAAACGATCCCGGTGCAGGGTATCAACAATGAGCAGTTCTTC

j_gene: TRBJ1-4
abundance: few
v_gene: TRBV7-9
d_gene: -
CDR3aa: CASSHPSRTATENEKLFF
CDR3nt: TGTGCCAGCAGCCACCCTTCGCGGACAGCGACGGAAAATGAAAAACTGTTTTTT

j_gene: TRBJ2-7
abundance: -
v_gene: TRBV7-2
d_gene: TRBD1
CDR3aa: CASSFTRDSTYEQYF
CDR3nt: TGTGCCAGCAGCTTCACAAGGGACAGCACCTACGAGCAGTACTTC

j_gene: TRBJ2-3
abundance: -
v_gene: TRBV12-5
d_gene: -
CDR3aa: CASGLIIKSPQGLTDTQYF
CDR3nt: TGTGCTAGTGGTTTGATTATCAAAAGCCCTCAGGGACTCACAGATACGCAGTATTTT

j_gene: TRBJ2-1
abundance: -
v_gene: TRBV6-6
d_gene: -
CDR3aa: CASKGANEQFF
CDR3nt: TGTGCCAGCAAAGGGGCCAATGAGCAGTTCTTC

j_gene: TRBJ1-5
abundance: few
v_gene: TRBV6-2/TRBV6-3
d_gene: -
CDR3aa: CASSYDGVPRSNQPQHF
CDR3nt: TGTGCCAGCAGTTACGATGGCGTTCCACGATCAAATCAGCCCCAGCATTTT

j_gene: TRBJ2-1
abundance: once
v_gene: TRBV6-8
d_gene: -
CDR3aa: CASSSRGLLRDEQFF
CDR3nt: TGTGCCAGCAGTTCCAGGGGCCTCCTGCGGGATGAGCAGTTCTTC

j_gene: TRBJ2-7
abundance: few
v_gene: TRBV15
d_gene: -
CDR3aa: CATSRVEGREQYF
CDR3nt: TGTGCCACCAGCAGGGTAGAGGGACGCGAGCAGTACTTC

j_gene: TRBJ2-6
abundance: -
v_gene: TRBV10-3
d_gene: -
CDR3aa: CAINQGGDSGANVLTF
CDR3nt: TGTGCCATCAACCAGGGGGGGGACTCTGGGGCCAACGTCCTGACTTTC

j_gene: TRBJ2-2
abundance: -
v_gene: TRBV18
d_gene: -
CDR3aa: CASSPDLANTGELFF
CDR3nt: TGTGCCAGCTCCCCCGACTTAGCGAACACCGGGGAGCTGTTTTTT

j_gene: TRBJ2-7
abundance: many
v_gene: TRBV7-2
d_gene: TRBD1
CDR3aa: CASSGRSGQGYF
CDR3nt: TGTGCCAGCAGCGGGAGATCGGGACAGGGGTACTTC

j_gene: TRBJ2-5
abundance: -
v_gene: TRBV6-5
d_gene: TRBD2
CDR3aa: CASSYDGASGGAAQYF
CDR3nt: TGTGCCAGCAGTTACGACGGAGCTAGCGGGGGGGCGGCCCAGTACTTC

j_gene: TRBJ2-1
abundance: few
v_gene: TRBV7-9
d_gene: -
CDR3aa: CASSLMGLYEQFF
CDR3nt: TGTGCCAGCAGCTTAATGGGACTCTATGAGCAGTTCTTC

j_gene: TRBJ2-1
abundance: -
v_gene: TRBV4-2
d_gene: TRBD2
CDR3aa: CASSQAPGLAGGEQFF
CDR3nt: TGTGCCAGCAGCCAAGCCCCGGGACTAGCGGGGGGTGAGCAGTTCTTC

j_gene: TRBJ2-7
abundance: once
v_gene: TRBV29-1
d_gene: TRBD1
CDR3aa: CSVAGRGHDEQYF
CDR3nt: TGCAGCGTTGCGGGCAGGGGGCACGACGAGCAGTACTTC

j_gene: TRBJ1-1
abundance: few
v_gene: TRBV7-9
d_gene: -
CDR3aa: CASSLSPKGPEAFF
CDR3nt: TGTGCCAGCAGCTTATCCCCCAAGGGGCCTGAAGCTTTCTTT

j_gene: TRBJ2-1
abundance: few
v_gene: TRBV4-1
d_gene: -
CDR3aa: CASRSGNEQFF
CDR3nt: TGCGCCAGCAGATCCGGCAATGAGCAGTTCTTC

j_gene: TRBJ2-7
abundance: -
v_gene: TRBV12-3/TRBV12-4
d_gene: -
CDR3aa: CASVRDWGDEQYF
CDR3nt: TGTGCCAGCGTCCGGGACTGGGGGGACGAGCAGTACTTC

j_gene: TRBJ2-3
abundance: few
v_gene: TRBV4-1
d_gene: -
CDR3aa: CASSQLEGDTQYF
CDR3nt: TGCGCCAGCAGCCAATTGGAGGGAGATACGCAGTATTTT

j_gene: TRBJ2-3
abundance: few
v_gene: TRBV7-2
d_gene: -
CDR3aa: CASSFQGRDTQYF
CDR3nt: TGTGCCAGCAGCTTCCAGGGGAGAGATACGCAGTATTTT